The entry below gives a single TCR beta chain sequence along with its context. What it binds is not known. The data were taken from a study of CD8 T cells in Susac syndrome. Random hexamers served to reverse transcribe roughly 0.5 to 1 ug RNA. TCRdb re-analysed the immunoSEQ multiplex PCR reads in MiXCR, keeping a single row per CDR3 protein. The table has around 230,000 distinct CDR3 sequences, 90% to 96% seen once. Whole-study results and caveats: It was acknowledged by the study that relatively few individuals were included in its TCR sequencing and HLA analysis.

This TCR derives from a human donor with Susac syndrome. Sequenced input: CD4+ T cells from PBMCs.

The CDR3 DNA is TGCGCCAGCAACGGCCCCCTTATCGAAGCTTTCTTT. Translating it yields CASNGPLIEAFF. The chain has TRBV23-1 and TRBJ1-1; D unresolved. TRBV23-1 is classed as an ORF, of uncertain function. The germline V and J ends were trimmed by 7 bases and 8 bases, with 14 bases remaining between them. The length of the CDR3 is 12 residues.